This T cell receptor beta chain was recovered during a study (dated by TCRdb to 2015 to 2016). For the wider study: The study investigated the origins of HIV persistence in individuals who naturally controlled HIV infection.

Library generation was performed with 5' RACE. Sequenced on an Illumina HiSeq 2000. The raw public data were reprocessed by TCRdb itself: fastp quality trimming at Q25, MiXCR clonotype calling, in-frame beta chains only. For every CDR3 protein sequence, its rows merge into one entry that carries the most common genes and DNA. A total of 300 to 350 distinct CDR3 sequences appear in this sample, roughly 5.5% of them only once. Of the sample, about 55% falls within the top ten clones. From its cysteine to its phenylalanine, the CDR3 spans 14 amino acids. Only the CDR3 region is kept as DNA, spanning 42 bases read in frame from base 1. Trimming costs V 5 bases and J 6 bases, and their ends lie 16 bases apart. This clonotype is considered large (0.1 to 1%). No antigen is known for it. Base-call qualities are not available, and no considerably larger clone is one nucleotide away.

The V gene is TRBV12-3 or TRBV12-4 and the J gene is TRBJ1-2, and perhaps TRBD1 as D gene, on 6 matching bases. The clonotype originates from a male donor with HIV. Specimen: effector memory T cells from blood PBMCs. Reading the label with the study, this specimen's cell subset or site is: effector memory CD4+ T cells. The CDR3 here reads CASSPGRGMHGYTF. The DNA reads as follows: TGTGCCAGCAGTCCCGGCAGGGGAATGCATGGCTACACCTTC.